Following are 20 T cell receptor beta chains from one sample sequenced in a study of T cells in Graves' hyperthyroidism and ophthalmopathy. It was RNA transcripts that yielded the amplified TCR beta CDR3 regions. A set of HTBI primers served as the primers for a first-round RT-PCR of the TCR CDR3. From the multiplex PCR reads, TCRdb called clonotypes with MiXCR, one entry per CDR3 protein. Of about 640,000 distinct CDR3 sequences listed, around 21% are singletons. The sequenced material came from blood. All receptors derive from a man younger than 40 with Graves' ophthalmopathy.

There are a few counts of this clonotype. The chain combines TRBV28 with TRBJ2-3; possible D gene TRBD1, 6 bases. The CDR3 totals 17 residues. Germline V gene data show CDR1 as MDHEN and CDR2 as SYDVKM. Trimming shortened V by 6 bases and J by 2 bases, and 21 bases separated the two germline ends. Written as DNA, the CDR3 is TGTGCCAGCAGCTTCCCTATTGACAGGAGACACACAGATACGCAGTATTTT. It specifies CASSFPIDRRHTDTQYF.

Only a few counts were recorded for this clonotype. The chain combines TRBV9 with TRBJ2-3; no firm D call. The V gene lost 0 bases and the J gene lost 0 bases, with 8 bases spanning the gap. CDR3 size: 15 residues. Germline CDR1 is SGDLS and CDR2 is YYNGEE. CDR3: CASSVGLLSTDTQYF. The CDR3 region has the DNA TGTGCCAGCAGCGTAGGTCTCCTAAGCACAGATACGCAGTATTTT. Together with reference TRBV9 and TRBJ2-3, the CDR3 gives the full variable domain: DSGVTQTPKHLITATGQRVTLRCSPRSGDLSVYWYQQSLDQGLQFLIQYYNGEERAKGNILERFSAQQFPDLHSELNLSSLELGDSALYFCASSVGLLSTDTQYFGPGTRLTVL.

V gene TRBV27 combines with J gene TRBJ2-7; possibly TRBD2 for D (6 bases). From germline, CDR1 is MNHEY and CDR2 SMNVEV (reference sequence). CDR3 size: 15 residues. Deletions cut 2 bases from V and 2 bases from J, with 13 bases between. The CDR3 loop is CASSLRDGSPYEQYF. The DNA of the CDR3 is TGTGCCAGCAGTTTACGCGACGGGAGTCCCTACGAGCAGTACTTC.

The gene calls are TRBV29-1 and TRBJ1-2, with 7 bases identical to TRBD1. Germline lookup yields CDR1 SQVTM and CDR2 ANQGSEA. V was clipped by 5 bases and J by 5 bases; unmatched bases: 5. The CDR3 consists of 12 residues. The CDR3 sequence is CSVPDRPYGYTF. CDR3 DNA: TGCAGCGTTCCGGACAGGCCTTATGGCTACACCTTC. Variable domain in full (rest from reference TRBV29-1 and TRBJ1-2): SAVISQKPSRDICQRGTSLTIQCQVDSQVTMMFWYRQQPGQSLTLIATANQGSEATYESGFVIDKFPISRPNLTFSTLTVSNMSPEDSSIYLCSVPDRPYGYTFGSGTRLTVV.

This clonotype was counted at least ten times. Written as DNA, the CDR3 is TGTGCCAGCAGCGGTAGCGGGGGGACAGATACGCAGTATTTT. Its translation: CASSGSGGTDTQYF. This chain uses TRBV7-3 with TRBJ2-3, with TRBD2 matching over 10 bases. The length of the CDR3 is 14 residues. Germline lookup yields CDR1 SGHTA and CDR2 FQGTGA. V was clipped by 5 bases and J by 3 bases; unmatched bases: 2.

The V and J genes are TRBV4-1 and TRBJ2-1; the match to TRBD2 covers 13 bases. CDR3 length equals 16 residues. V gave up 0 bases and J gave up 7 bases; unmatched junction bases: 3. The germline V gene encodes CDR1 MGHRA and CDR2 YSYEKL. The CDR3 loop reads CASSQEAGLAGNEQFF. Here the CDR3 DNA reads TGCGCCAGCAGCCAAGAAGCGGGACTAGCGGGGAATGAGCAGTTCTTC.

This clonotype was seen a handful of times. This rearrangement joins TRBV5-1 to TRBJ2-7; 8 bases align to TRBD2. The CDR3 has 15 amino acids. Germline CDR1 reads SGHRS; CDR2 reads YFSETQ. V was clipped by 6 bases and J by 2 bases; unmatched bases: 10. CDR3 in DNA: TGCGCCAGCACCCCGGGGGCTAGCGGGCCCTACGAGCAGTACTTC. Residues: CASTPGASGPYEQYF.

The chain combines TRBV27 with TRBJ2-3; 8 bases agree with TRBD2. The V segment lost 8 bases and the J segment 7 bases; nucleotides outside the gene matches: 11. Germline CDR1 is MNHEY and CDR2 is SMNVEV (reference sequence). The CDR3 spans 14 residues. The CDR3 nucleotides are TGTGCCAGCGGGGATGGGAGCGGGAGCCATACGCAGTATTTT. Amino acid sequence: CASGDGSGSHTQYF.

The chain recombines TRBV28 with TRBJ2-1, with 9 bases aligning to TRBD2. J was trimmed by 4 bases and V by 1 base; bases with no gene match: 8. The length of the CDR3 is 17 residues. The germline gives CDR1 MDHEN, CDR2 SYDVKM. The CDR3 bases are TGTGCCAGCAGTTTATATAGCGGGAGAGCAAGGTACAATGAGCAGTTCTTC. Translated, it gives CASSLYSGRARYNEQFF.

The V call is TRBV24-1, the J call TRBJ1-2; D not certain. The CDR3 spans 11 residues. With 9 bases removed from V and 6 bases from J, the gap between germline ends came to 10 bases. Looked up from germline, CDR1 is KGHDR and CDR2 is SFDVKD. CDR3 protein: CATANTHGYTF. CDR3 sequence (DNA): TGTGCCACCGCAAATACGCATGGCTACACCTTC.

This clonotype was observed many times. The CDR3 loop is CASRDNTLYQPQHF. The CDR3 DNA reads as TGTGCCAGCAGAGATAACACCCTGTATCAGCCCCAGCATTTT. The chain uses TRBV6-1 and TRBJ1-5, with D hard to call. Germline CDR1 is MNHNS and CDR2 is SASEGT. This CDR3 is 14 amino acids long. V was pared by 6 bases and J by 5 bases, with 14 bases between.

The V call is TRBV24-1, the J call TRBJ2-3; TRBD2 might be the D (7 bases). There are 14 residues in the CDR3. V lost 7 bases to trimming and J lost 4 bases, with 14 bases between them. From germline, CDR1 is KGHDR and CDR2 SFDVKD. The CDR3 region has the DNA TGTGCCACCAGGGGGGGGCCGATGGCAGATACGCAGTATTTT. Translation gives CATRGGPMADTQYF.

The chain recombines TRBV5-6 with TRBJ1-1; the D gene is possibly TRBD1 (5 bases). Looked up from germline, CDR1 is SGHDT and CDR2 is YYEEEE. The CDR3 runs 12 residues. V lost 7 bases and J lost 7, with 14 bases in between. CDR3 loop: CASLKGKDEAFF. Here the CDR3 DNA reads TGTGCCAGCTTAAAGGGGAAGGATGAAGCTTTCTTT.

This clonotype was picked up many times. This chain joins TRBV6-4 and TRBJ2-5; 9 bases align to TRBD2. The germline V gene encodes CDR1 MRHNA and CDR2 SNTAGT. Trimming took 3 bases from V and 5 from J; bases not matched to a gene: 16. The CDR3 is made up of 18 amino acids. The CDR3 DNA follows: TGTGCCAGCAGTGAAGAGGGCGCGGGTAGCGGGAGACGGGAGACCCAGTACTTC. The encoded protein is CASSEEGAGSGRRETQYF.

Only a few counts were recorded for this clonotype. The chain carries TRBV10-3 and TRBJ1-5; 11 positions agree with TRBD1. V lost 2 bases and J lost 0; bases outside the gene matches: 6. Germline values: CDR1 ENHRY, CDR2 SYGVKD. The CDR3 is 18 residues long. In nucleotides, the CDR3 is TGTGCCATCAGTGAGCGGACAGGGGGCCCCTATAGCAATCAGCCCCAGCATTTT. Protein: CAISERTGGPYSNQPQHF.

The V and J genes are TRBV6-1 and TRBJ1-4, with TRBD1 identical over 9 bases. In germline, CDR1 is MNHNS, CDR2 SASEGT. The CDR3 length is 13 residues. Unmatched junction bases numbered 0, after V lost 6 bases and J lost 4 bases. CDR3 sequence: CASRTGGNEKLFF. In DNA, the CDR3 is TGTGCCAGCAGGACAGGGGGTAATGAAAAACTGTTTTTT.

This clonotype was detected many times. V and J are TRBV9 and TRBJ1-1, with 7 bases aligning to TRBD1. This CDR3 comprises 14 residues. Germline V gene data show CDR1 as SGDLS and CDR2 as YYNGEE. V trimming: 3 bases; J trimming: 5 bases; junction bases outside the gene matches: 7. The CDR3 bases are TGTGCCAGCAGCGCCCACAGGGGACGAACTGAAGCTTTCTTT. It is translated as CASSAHRGRTEAFF.

This clonotype was seen many times. This sequence joins TRBV28 and TRBJ1-1; unclear D gene. Trimming removed 6 bases from V and 3 bases from J, with 23 bases in between. The germline V gene encodes CDR1 MDHEN and CDR2 SYDVKM. The CDR3 length is 17 residues. CDR3 in DNA: TGTGCCAGCAGCCTTTATGCCTCTTATAGGGTGGACACTGAAGCTTTCTTT. Translating gives CASSLYASYRVDTEAFF.

The gene calls are TRBV9 and TRBJ1-4; D might be TRBD1 (5 bases). CDR3 length: 15 residues. V was pared by 0 bases and J by 8 bases, with 14 bases between. Per germline, CDR1 SGDLS and CDR2 YYNGEE. The CDR3 here is CASSVGDLKAEKLFF. DNA of the CDR3: TGTGCCAGCAGCGTAGGGGACCTAAAGGCGGAAAAACTGTTTTTT.

This clonotype has just a few counts. The chain carries TRBV20-1 and TRBJ2-2; TRBD2 agrees at 14 bases. The CDR3 sequence is 19 residues long. Germline values: CDR1 DFQATT, CDR2 SNEGSKA (reference sequence). V dropped 1 base and J dropped 0; count of bases not matched to a gene: 7. The CDR3 region is CSARAGLAGGTTNTGELFF. The CDR3 nucleotides are TGCAGTGCTAGAGCCGGACTAGCGGGAGGTACTACGAACACCGGGGAGCTGTTTTTT.